These 29 T cell receptor beta chains originate from one sample sequenced in a study of blood T cell repertoires in COVID-19 (dated by TCRdb to the early 2020s). Library construction relied on the immunoSEQ multiplex PCR assay. The clones in this table, taken by TCRdb from immuneACCESS, are in-frame only. Not every clone is retained; where verified, under half of the shortfall comes from an unresolved V gene, and the cause of the rest is unknown. In all, the sample holds more than 45,000 clones, and roughly 87% of those were seen once. Roughly 21% of the sample lies in the top ten. What was sequenced was peripheral blood. These receptors originate from a woman of 80 years or more with COVID-19, enrolled during active disease.

This rearrangement joins TRBV2 to TRBJ2-7; 7 nucleotides align to TRBD1. V shed 4 bases and J 3 bases; nucleotides not matched to a gene: 0. CDR1 and CDR2 from the germline V gene are SNHLY and FYNNEI. CDR3 length: 12 residues. The CDR3 nucleotides read TGTGCCAGCAGTGGGGACAGCTACGAGCAGTACTTC. Translation gives CASSGDSYEQYF.

V is TRBV5-1 and J is TRBJ2-5; 16 bases are shared with TRBD2. Trimming took 3 bases from V and 5 from J; bases not matched to a gene: 7. In germline, CDR1 is SGHRS, CDR2 YFSETQ. This CDR3 region has 17 residues. The chain's CDR3 is CASSSGLAGGPGETQYF. The CDR3 DNA reads as TGCGCCAGCAGCTCGGGACTAGCGGGGGGGCCAGGCGAGACCCAGTACTTC.

The chain joins TRBV14 to TRBJ2-1; D unresolved. The CDR3 length is 14 residues. CDR1 is SGHDN and CDR2 is FVKESK in the germline V gene. V was shortened by 4 bases and J by 7 bases, with 14 bases between the two germline ends. The CDR3: CASSRHPSSNEQFF. CDR3 sequence (DNA): TGTGCCAGCAGCCGACACCCTTCCAGTAATGAGCAGTTCTTC.

V gene TRBV30 combines with J gene TRBJ2-7; D unresolved. Trimming shortened V by 7 bases and J by 4 bases, and 11 bases separated the two germline ends. The CDR3 length is 11 residues. Germline V gene lookup returns CDR1 GTSNPN and CDR2 SVGIG (reference sequence). The CDR3 loop is CAYQREYEQYF. CDR3 coding DNA: TGTGCCTACCAAAGAGAATACGAGCAGTACTTC.

V is TRBV4-2 and J is TRBJ2-3, with TRBD2 matching over 11 bases. CDR1 and CDR2 from the germline V gene are LGHNA and YNFKEQ. The V and J ends lost 3 bases and 8 bases, in that order; junction bases with no gene match: 16. The CDR3 covers 18 residues. CDR3 sequence (DNA): TGTGCCAGCAGCCATGCAATGGGGCCGGGACTAGCGGCTTTTACGCAGTATTTT. It specifies CASSHAMGPGLAAFTQYF.

This chain joins TRBV20-1 and TRBJ2-7; unclear D gene. Germline V CDR1 and CDR2: DFQATT, SNEGSKA (reference sequence). This CDR3 region has 11 residues. Trimming stripped 6 bases from V and 5 bases from J, with 11 bases between. The CDR3 bases are TGCAGTGCGAGGATCGTCGACGAGCAGTACTTC. It translates to CSARIVDEQYF.

This CDR3 is CASSQGLAVTGELFF. In nucleotides, the CDR3 is TGTGCCAGCAGCCAGGGACTAGCGGTCACCGGGGAGCTGTTTTTT. The chain employs TRBV5-4 and TRBJ2-2, with 11 bases matching TRBD2. The germline V gene has CDR1 SGHNT and CDR2 YYREEE (reference sequence). The CDR3 loop spans 15 amino acids. With V trimmed by 4 bases and J by 4 bases, 3 bases remained unmatched.

The chain uses TRBV6-1 and TRBJ2-5; 11 bases line up with TRBD2. The J segment lost 4 bases and the V segment lost 6 bases, leaving 7 bases of the junction unmatched. The CDR3 consists of 15 residues. Germline V gene lookup returns CDR1 MNHNS and CDR2 SASEGT. The CDR3, as DNA: TGTGCCAGCAGACGACTAGCGGGGAGCGGAGAGACCCAGTACTTC. Its protein is CASRRLAGSGETQYF.

The chain employs TRBV3-1 (or the pseudogene TRBV3-2) and TRBJ1-6, with 8 bases that match TRBD1. From germline, CDR1 is LGHDT and CDR2 YNNKEL (reference sequence). CDR3 length: 17 residues. V trimming: 4 bases; J trimming: 5 bases; junction bases outside the gene matches: 10. This CDR3 is CASSLPNTGGNNSPLHF. The CDR3 region has the DNA TGTGCCAGCAGCCTCCCGAACACAGGGGGTAATAATTCACCCCTCCACTTT.

The chain is built from TRBV7-2 and TRBJ2-7; 10 bases are shared with TRBD2. V shed 1 base and J 0 bases; nucleotides not matched to a gene: 9. The germline gives CDR1 SGHTA, CDR2 FQGNSA. This CDR3 is built from 18 residues. The CDR3 nucleotides are TGTGCCAGCAGCTTAGGCTCGGCTAGCGGGGGAAGCTCCTACGAGCAGTACTTC. Residues: CASSLGSASGGSSYEQYF.

V is TRBV19 and J is TRBJ1-2; 8 bases are shared with TRBD1. The V gene end was trimmed by 4 bases and the J gene end by 6 bases; junction bases not matched to a gene: 7. The CDR3 runs to 14 residues. The germline V gene encodes CDR1 LNHDA and CDR2 SQIVND (reference sequence). The CDR3 loop reads CASSTPGQENGYTF. In DNA form, the CDR3 reads TGTGCCAGTAGTACCCCGGGACAGGAAAATGGCTACACCTTC.

This clone showed up just once. DNA for the CDR3: TGTGCCAGCAGCCAAGGAAGCGGCAATGAGCAGTTCTTC. Its protein is CASSQGSGNEQFF. The V and J genes are TRBV3-1 (or the pseudogene TRBV3-2) and TRBJ2-1; D might be TRBD2 (5 bases). There are 13 residues in the CDR3. V was cut by 1 base and J by 6 bases, with 7 bases left in between. Germline values: CDR1 LGHDT, CDR2 YNNKEL (reference sequence).

This clone was counted a few times. The chain employs TRBV19 and TRBJ1-5, with a weak D call TRBD1 (5 bases). The V gene's germline CDR1 is LNHDA and CDR2 SQIVND (reference sequence). The CDR3 runs 17 residues. Trimming stripped 5 bases from V and 7 bases from J, with 24 bases between. The CDR3: CASSPILRGAHGQPQHF. The CDR3 nucleotides read TGTGCCAGTAGTCCGATTCTGCGTGGGGCGCATGGACAGCCCCAGCATTTT.

This clone was seen a single time. J is TRBJ2-1 and V is TRBV28, with 13 bases matching TRBD2. CDR3 length: 15 residues. Germline trimming cut 5 bases from V and 12 bases from J; bases unmatched to any gene: 10. Germline V gene lookup returns CDR1 MDHEN and CDR2 SYDVKM. This CDR3 is CASSPLAGGLLVQFF. CDR3 in DNA: TGTGCCAGCAGTCCACTAGCGGGGGGGCTTTTAGTGCAGTTCTTC.

In its sample, this clone was seen a few times. The V call is TRBV10-3, the J call TRBJ2-3; a weak D match, TRBD2 (7 bases). Looked up from germline, CDR1 is ENHRY and CDR2 is SYGVKD. The CDR3 spans 15 residues. The V end was cut by 4 bases, the J end by 0 bases, with 11 bases between. CDR3 DNA sequence: TGTGCCATCAGTGTAGGGGGGGTGAGCACAGATACGCAGTATTTT. Protein product: CAISVGGVSTDTQYF.

In DNA, the CDR3 is TGTGCCAGCAGCCAAGTCCTCGGTGAAAAACTGTTTTTT. Amino acid sequence: CASSQVLGEKLFF. The V call is TRBV3-1 (or the pseudogene TRBV3-2), the J call TRBJ1-4; D not resolved. Germline loops: CDR1 LGHDT, CDR2 YNNKEL (reference sequence). Between the trimmed V and J ends, which lost 1 base and 7 bases, there was a span of 7 bases. The length of the CDR3 is 13 residues.

This clone was detected only once. The rearrangement joins TRBV18 to TRBJ2-3; tentative D call: TRBD1 (6 bases). This CDR3 region has 18 residues. V was clipped by 5 bases and J by 2 bases, with 23 bases between them. From germline, CDR1 is KGHSH and CDR2 LQKENI. CDR3 amino acids: CASSNRVRTLPATDTQYF. The CDR3 nucleotides read TGTGCCAGCTCAAACAGGGTCCGCACCCTCCCGGCCACAGATACGCAGTATTTT.

V gene TRBV19 combines with J gene TRBJ1-6; TRBD1 aligns across 7 bases. In germline, CDR1 is LNHDA, CDR2 SQIVND (reference sequence). J gave up 6 bases and V 4 bases, and 9 bases lay outside the gene matches. The CDR3 extends over 16 amino acids. DNA for the CDR3: TGTGCCAGTAGTAGCGGTAACAGGGGAGGTAATTCACCCCTCCACTTT. Its protein is CASSSGNRGGNSPLHF.

The chain joins TRBV6-1 to TRBJ2-1; TRBD2 matches 10 bases. This CDR3 is built from 16 residues. V trimming: 4 bases; J trimming: 4 bases; junction bases outside the gene matches: 7. Germline V gene data show CDR1 as MNHNS and CDR2 as SASEGT. The CDR3 spells CASSVSSGGIYNEQFF. Here the CDR3 DNA reads TGTGCCAGCAGTGTATCTAGCGGGGGAATTTACAATGAGCAGTTCTTC.

This chain joins TRBV5-4 and TRBJ2-6; 8 bases agree with TRBD2. V lost 3 bases and J lost 0; bases outside the gene matches: 11. The CDR3 has 19 residues. Germline V CDR1 and CDR2: SGHNT, YYREEE (reference sequence). Here the CDR3 DNA reads TGTGCCAGCAGCTCAGGGGCCGGGGGGGGGAACTCTGGGGCCAACGTCCTGACTTTC. This gives the protein CASSSGAGGGNSGANVLTF.

The J gene is TRBJ1-4, the V gene TRBV2; D is perhaps TRBD1 (6 bases). Germline V gene lookup returns CDR1 SNHLY and CDR2 FYNNEI. Trimming took 5 bases from V and 4 from J, leaving 14 bases between them. CDR3 length: 15 amino acids. The CDR3 reads CASSPLTGYNEKLFF. CDR3 DNA sequence: TGTGCCAGCAGTCCTCTAACAGGGTATAATGAAAAACTGTTTTTT.

Only one count was recorded for this clone. This chain links TRBV19 with TRBJ1-1; D is ambiguous. V shed 3 bases and J shed 6 bases, with 8 bases lying between them. The CDR3 has 12 residues. CDR1 and CDR2 (germline): LNHDA, SQIVND (reference sequence). CDR3 DNA: TGTGCCAGTAGTATGGGAGGGTCTGAAGCTTTCTTT. It yields the protein CASSMGGSEAFF.

The chain links TRBV18 to TRBJ2-3; D ambiguous. Germline-derived CDR1 and CDR2 are KGHSH and LQKENI. V was trimmed by 2 bases and J by 5 bases, leaving 5 bases between them. This CDR3 spans 12 amino acids. The CDR3 DNA follows: TGTGCCAGCTCACCATACGGAGATACGCAGTATTTT. Amino acids: CASSPYGDTQYF.

This chain connects TRBV2 to TRBJ1-4; D not resolved. V was cut by 5 bases and J by 0 bases, with 7 bases left in between. This CDR3 has 14 amino acids. Germline CDR1 SNHLY, CDR2 FYNNEI. DNA of the CDR3: TGTGCCAGCAGTAGTAGTACAACTAATGAAAAACTGTTTTTT. This codes for CASSSSTTNEKLFF. The full variable domain, in which reference TRBV2 and TRBJ1-4 provide the parts outside the CDR3, is EPEVTQTPSHQVTQMGQEVILRCVPISNHLYFYWYRQILGQKVEFLVSFYNNEISEKSEIFDDQFSVERPDGSNFTLKIRSTKLEDSAMYFCASSSSTTNEKLFFGSGTQLSVL.

Here the CDR3 DNA reads TGTGCCAGCAGCCCCCGCGGACAGGCCGAAGCTTTCTTT. It specifies CASSPRGQAEAFF. This chain connects TRBV5-4 to TRBJ1-1; TRBD1 agrees at 7 bases. V was clipped by 4 bases and J by 8 bases; unmatched bases: 8. CDR3 length: 13 amino acids. Germline loops: CDR1 SGHNT, CDR2 YYREEE (reference sequence). The full variable domain, rest sourced from reference TRBV5-4 and TRBJ1-1, is ETGVTQSPTHLIKTRGQQVTLRCSSQSGHNTVSWYQQALGQGPQFIFQYYREEENGRGNFPPRFSGLQFPNYSSELNVNALELDDSALYLCASSPRGQAEAFFGQGTRLTVV.

In this sample, this clone turned up once. The V and J genes are TRBV28 and TRBJ2-1, with D perhaps TRBD2 (6 bases). Germline-derived CDR1 and CDR2 are MDHEN and SYDVKM. Trimming took off 1 base at V and 6 bases at J, with 7 bases between the two ends. The CDR3 has 13 residues. The CDR3 sequence: CASSLSAGNEQFF. The CDR3 nucleotides are TGTGCCAGCAGTTTATCAGCGGGCAATGAGCAGTTCTTC.

In the case of this clone: The germline gene is not matched at one end of the junction; a read error may be the cause. The chain links TRBV7-7 to TRBJ2-5; 10 bases agree with TRBD1. The CDR3 runs 15 residues. The germline CDR1 and CDR2 sequences are SSHAT and FNYEAQ (reference sequence). CDR3 in DNA: TGTGCTAGCAGTCAGGGACAGGGGTGGAGAGAGACCCAGTACTTC. This codes for CASSQGQGWRETQYF.

This chain uses TRBV6-6 with TRBJ2-1; no clear D gene. The CDR3 is made up of 13 amino acids. Deletions cut 2 bases from V and 1 base from J, with 3 bases between. CDR1 is MNHNY, CDR2 SVGAGI, per germline (reference sequence). The chain's CDR3 is CASSYQSYNEQFF. For the CDR3, the DNA is TGTGCCAGCAGTTACCAGTCCTACAATGAGCAGTTCTTC.

The chain is built from TRBV3-1 (or the pseudogene TRBV3-2) and TRBJ1-1; D gene ambiguous. The V end was cut by 0 bases, the J end by 1 base, with 6 bases between. Germline CDR1 LGHDT, CDR2 YNNKEL (reference sequence). The CDR3 covers 14 residues. The CDR3 DNA reads as TGTGCCAGCAGCCAAGAGTCTTCGAACACTGAAGCTTTCTTT. This gives the protein CASSQESSNTEAFF.